The 24 T cell receptor beta chains presented below share a single source sample, sequenced in a study of T cell changes during pregnancy in multiple sclerosis. Assay used: immunoSEQ multiplex PCR; TCRdb lists only in-frame clones, some missing. The data show fewer than 40,000 clones, 90% seen once. The sequencing used CD4+ T cells from peripheral blood mononuclear cells, collected in the second trimester of pregnancy. The receptors derive from a female donor with multiple sclerosis, enrolled in a pregnancy study.

The V call is TRBV9, the J call TRBJ2-1; 11 bases agree with TRBD2. Germline V gene lookup returns CDR1 SGDLS and CDR2 YYNGEE. The V gene end was trimmed by 5 bases and the J gene end by 0 bases; junction bases not matched to a gene: 4. The CDR3 is made up of 16 amino acids. The CDR3 DNA follows: TGTGCCAGCAGTCCAGGACTAGCGGGCTCCTACAATGAGCAGTTCTTC. It codes for CASSPGLAGSYNEQFF.

In its sample, this clone was seen once. The chain has TRBV30 and TRBJ2-6, with TRBD1 identical over 7 bases. The germline CDR1 and CDR2 sequences are GTSNPN and SVGIG (reference sequence). The V segment lost 8 bases and the J segment 4 bases; nucleotides outside the gene matches: 17. The CDR3 sequence is 17 residues long. CDR3 in DNA: TGTGCCATGCCTGAGGGGGCAGTCTATCTCGGGGCCAACGTCCTGACTTTC. It encodes CAMPEGAVYLGANVLTF.

Written as DNA, the CDR3 is TGTGCCAGCAGCGTAGGGATACAGGGGGACTATGGCTACACCTTC. Its translation: CASSVGIQGDYGYTF. The chain recombines TRBV9 with TRBJ1-2; 8 bases agree with TRBD1. The CDR3 sequence is 15 residues long. From germline, CDR1 is SGDLS and CDR2 YYNGEE. Germline trimming cut 0 bases from V and 3 bases from J; bases unmatched to any gene: 4.

This clone was found once. The rearrangement uses TRBV6-5 and TRBJ2-7; 10 bases fit TRBD1. The germline gives CDR1 MNHEY, CDR2 SVGAGI. With V trimmed by 4 bases and J by 9 bases, 9 bases remained unmatched. CDR3 length: 14 amino acids. The CDR3: CASSSGTGEIWQYF. DNA for the CDR3: TGTGCCAGCAGTTCCGGGACAGGGGAGATATGGCAGTACTTC.

The CDR3 spells CASSPSGYTSDGYTF. The CDR3 DNA reads TGTGCCAGCAGCCCATCGGGGTACACGTCCGATGGCTACACCTTC. The rearrangement uses TRBV7-2 and TRBJ1-2; D gene ambiguous. Germline V gene data show CDR1 as SGHTA and CDR2 as FQGNSA. The CDR3 has 15 amino acids. Trimming shortened V by 5 bases and J by 6 bases, and 19 bases separated the two germline ends.

The chain uses TRBV2 and TRBJ2-2, with D unresolved. This CDR3 is built from 13 residues. Germline V CDR1 and CDR2: SNHLY, FYNNEI. V lost 6 bases to trimming and J lost 4 bases, with 9 bases between them. CDR3: CASSYTATGELFF. The CDR3 region has the DNA TGTGCCAGCAGCTATACAGCCACCGGGGAGCTGTTTTTT. The full variable domain, with the rest looked up from reference TRBV2 and TRBJ2-2, is EPEVTQTPSHQVTQMGQEVILRCVPISNHLYFYWYRQILGQKVEFLVSFYNNEISEKSEIFDDQFSVERPDGSNFTLKIRSTKLEDSAMYFCASSYTATGELFFGEGSRLTVL.

This rearrangement joins TRBV5-8 to TRBJ2-7; 10 positions agree with TRBD1. The germline CDR1 and CDR2 sequences are SGHTS and YDEGEE. Germline trimming cut 2 bases from V and 5 bases from J; bases unmatched to any gene: 7. The CDR3 covers 15 residues. The CDR3 sequence: CASSFTWTGGNEQYF. CDR3 coding DNA: TGTGCCAGCAGCTTCACTTGGACAGGGGGGAACGAGCAGTACTTC. Using reference TRBV5-8 and TRBJ2-7 for the parts outside the CDR3, the full variable domain is EAGVTQSPTHLIKTRGQQATLRCSPISGHTSVYWYQQALGLGLQFLLWYDEGEERNRGNFPPRFSGRQFPNYSSELNVNALELEDSALYLCASSFTWTGGNEQYFGPGTRLTVT.

The chain employs TRBV6-1 and TRBJ1-5; 7 nucleotides align to TRBD1. The V gene end was trimmed by 1 base and the J gene end by 7 bases; junction bases not matched to a gene: 4. CDR1 and CDR2 (germline): MNHNS, SASEGT. The CDR3 runs to 14 residues. CDR3 amino acids: CASSEVAGGQPQHF. CDR3 DNA sequence: TGTGCCAGCAGTGAAGTGGCAGGGGGACAGCCCCAGCATTTT.

The chain combines TRBV9 with TRBJ1-3; D unclear. Deletions cut 0 bases from V and 1 base from J, with 11 bases between. This CDR3 spans 16 amino acids. Germline lookup yields CDR1 SGDLS and CDR2 YYNGEE. The CDR3 spells CASSVGGLQSGNTIYF. The CDR3 DNA reads TGTGCCAGCAGCGTAGGTGGCCTTCAGTCTGGAAACACCATATATTTT.

The V gene is TRBV18, the J gene TRBJ2-7; D gene uncertain. The germline CDR1 and CDR2 sequences are KGHSH and LQKENI. The length of the CDR3 is 14 residues. V lost 3 bases and J lost 5, with 14 bases in between. The CDR3 DNA reads as TGTGCCAGCTCACCCATGACCACCCGGGACGAGCAGTACTTC. Protein product: CASSPMTTRDEQYF.

J is TRBJ2-2 and V is TRBV2; 11 nucleotides agree with TRBD1. V trimming: 6 bases; J trimming: 4 bases; junction bases outside the gene matches: 4. The CDR3 is made up of 15 amino acids. The germline V gene encodes CDR1 SNHLY and CDR2 FYNNEI. As DNA, the CDR3 is TGTGCCAGCAGCGGGACAGGGGGGGGCACCGGGGAGCTGTTTTTT. This codes for CASSGTGGGTGELFF.

The V gene is TRBV10-1, the J gene TRBJ1-1, with no clear D. The V gene lost 0 bases and the J gene lost 4 bases, with 9 bases spanning the gap. This CDR3 has 14 amino acids. CDR1 is WNHNN and CDR2 is SYGVQD in the germline V gene (reference sequence). CDR3 protein: CASSESPGFTEAFF. For the CDR3, the DNA is TGCGCCAGCAGTGAGTCGCCGGGATTCACTGAAGCTTTCTTT.

V usage is TRBV5-8 and J usage is TRBJ2-1, with D maybe TRBD2 (5 bases). The CDR3 sequence is 13 residues long. V was cut by 2 bases and J by 7 bases, with 10 bases left in between. The germline V gene encodes CDR1 SGHTS and CDR2 YDEGEE. The CDR3 spells CASSFLSGNEQFF. CDR3 nucleotides: TGTGCCAGCAGCTTCTTATCGGGGAATGAGCAGTTCTTC.

The chain uses TRBV5-4 and TRBJ2-3; TRBD2 matches at 9 bases. The CDR3 is 16 residues long. CDR1 SGHNT and CDR2 YYREEE come from the germline V gene (reference sequence). V lost 0 bases to trimming and J lost 2 bases; unmatched junction nucleotides: 4. CDR3: CASSLVAGGTTDTQYF. The CDR3 DNA is TGTGCCAGCAGCTTGGTTGCGGGAGGGACCACAGATACGCAGTATTTT.

J is TRBJ1-6 and V is TRBV28, with D perhaps matching TRBD1 (5 bases). V lost 7 bases and J 2 bases, leaving 18 bases between the germline ends. Germline-derived CDR1 and CDR2 are MDHEN and SYDVKM. This CDR3 contains 17 residues. The CDR3 DNA is TGTGCCAGCACCGAAGGACACTTTCAGCCCTATAATTCACCCCTCCACTTT. Its protein product is CASTEGHFQPYNSPLHF.

V usage is TRBV6-5 and J usage is TRBJ2-5; tentative D call: TRBD2 (6 bases). Trimming removed 11 bases from V and 5 bases from J, with 12 bases in between. Per germline, CDR1 MNHEY and CDR2 SVGAGI. The CDR3 totals 11 residues. Here the CDR3 reads CAAGTGETQYF. The CDR3 nucleotides read TGTGCCGCGGGAACGGGGGAGACCCAGTACTTC.

This sequence joins TRBV7-6 and TRBJ2-5; D unclear. The length of the CDR3 is 15 residues. Between the trimmed V and J ends, which lost 1 base and 2 bases, there was a span of 11 bases. Germline lookup yields CDR1 SGHVS and CDR2 FNYEAQ. CDR3 in amino acids: CASSLVSRGQETQYF. In nucleotides, the CDR3 is TGTGCCAGCAGCTTAGTTAGCCGAGGTCAAGAGACCCAGTACTTC.

This sequence joins TRBV30 and TRBJ1-1, with D possibly TRBD1 on 5 matching bases. CDR3 length: 16 residues. Germline lookup yields CDR1 GTSNPN and CDR2 SVGIG (reference sequence). Trimming removed 2 bases from V and 8 bases from J, with 24 bases in between. DNA for the CDR3: TGTGCCTGGAGTAATATAGGGGCAGGGTGGTCGCGGGAAGCTTTCTTT. The encoded protein is CAWSNIGAGWSREAFF.

CDR3 sequence: CASSYSRTENTGELFF. The CDR3 DNA is TGTGCCAGCAGTTACTCTAGAACAGAGAACACCGGGGAGCTGTTTTTT. The rearrangement links TRBV6-5 to TRBJ2-2; the D is unclear. In germline, CDR1 is MNHEY, CDR2 SVGAGI. CDR3 length: 16 residues. V was clipped by 0 bases and J by 1 base, with 9 bases between them.

The chain combines TRBV28 with TRBJ1-2, with D uncertain. V lost 4 bases, J lost 8 bases, and 17 bases lay in between. The CDR3 covers 14 residues. Per the germline V gene, CDR1 is MDHEN and CDR2 is SYDVKM. The CDR3 loop reads CASSSTPRSRGYTF. CDR3 coding DNA: TGTGCCAGCAGTTCGACACCCCGGTCGAGAGGCTACACCTTC.

This chain connects TRBV27 to TRBJ2-1; D remains ambiguous. Germline V CDR1 and CDR2: MNHEY, SMNVEV (reference sequence). V was trimmed by 4 bases and J by 9 bases, leaving 16 bases between them. The length of the CDR3 is 14 residues. The CDR3 coding sequence is TGTGCCAGCAGTTCCCCTGTGAGAGATTCTGAGCAGTTCTTC. It translates to CASSSPVRDSEQFF.

The genes are TRBV5-4 and TRBJ2-2; D call uncertain. The CDR3 is 11 residues long. CDR1 and CDR2 from the germline V gene are SGHNT and YYREEE (reference sequence). V was clipped by 4 bases and J by 6 bases, with 4 bases between them. CDR3 amino acids: CASSVAGELFF. The CDR3, as DNA: TGTGCCAGCAGCGTCGCCGGGGAGCTGTTTTTT.

J is TRBJ1-1 and V is TRBV30; a possible D gene is TRBD1 (5 bases). The V end lost 7 bases, the J end lost 0 bases, and 18 bases lay between the germline ends. Germline CDR1 GTSNPN, CDR2 SVGIG (reference sequence). This CDR3 spans 15 amino acids. The CDR3 DNA reads TGTGCCTCCCGAAGCGGGGCCACCATGAACACTGAAGCTTTCTTT. Protein sequence: CASRSGATMNTEAFF.

This chain joins TRBV19 and TRBJ1-1; TRBD1 matches at 7 bases. CDR3 length: 13 amino acids. Germline lookup yields CDR1 LNHDA and CDR2 SQIVND (reference sequence). Trimming at V came to 5 bases and at J to 3 bases, leaving 3 bases not matched to a gene. CDR3: CASSATGDTEAFF. The CDR3 coding sequence is TGTGCCAGTAGTGCTACAGGGGACACTGAAGCTTTCTTT.